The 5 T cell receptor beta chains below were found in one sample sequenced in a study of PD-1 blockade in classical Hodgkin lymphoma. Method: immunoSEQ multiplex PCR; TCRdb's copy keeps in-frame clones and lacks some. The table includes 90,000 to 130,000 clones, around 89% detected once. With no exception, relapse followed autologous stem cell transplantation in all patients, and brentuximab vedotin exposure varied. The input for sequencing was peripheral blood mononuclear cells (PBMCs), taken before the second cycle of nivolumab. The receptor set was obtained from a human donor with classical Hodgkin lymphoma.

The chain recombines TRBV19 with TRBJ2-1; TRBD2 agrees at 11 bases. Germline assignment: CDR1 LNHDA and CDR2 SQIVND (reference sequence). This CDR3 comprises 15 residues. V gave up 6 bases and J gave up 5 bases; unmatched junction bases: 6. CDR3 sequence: CASRSSGRPNNEQFF. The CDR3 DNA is TGTGCCAGTAGGTCTAGCGGGAGGCCCAACAATGAGCAGTTCTTC.

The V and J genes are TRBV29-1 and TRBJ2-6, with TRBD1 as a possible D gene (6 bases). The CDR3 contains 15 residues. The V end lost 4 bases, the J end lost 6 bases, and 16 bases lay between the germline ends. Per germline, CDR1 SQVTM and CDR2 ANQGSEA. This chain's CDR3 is CSVVLTPGQANVLTF. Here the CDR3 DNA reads TGCAGCGTTGTTTTAACCCCGGGACAGGCCAACGTCCTGACTTTC.

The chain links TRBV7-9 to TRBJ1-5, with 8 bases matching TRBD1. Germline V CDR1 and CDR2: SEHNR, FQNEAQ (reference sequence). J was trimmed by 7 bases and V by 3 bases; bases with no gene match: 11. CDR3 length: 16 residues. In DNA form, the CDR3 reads TGTGCCAGCAGCTTCTTGGCGACAGGGGCGGAACAGCCCCAGCATTTT. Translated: CASSFLATGAEQPQHF.

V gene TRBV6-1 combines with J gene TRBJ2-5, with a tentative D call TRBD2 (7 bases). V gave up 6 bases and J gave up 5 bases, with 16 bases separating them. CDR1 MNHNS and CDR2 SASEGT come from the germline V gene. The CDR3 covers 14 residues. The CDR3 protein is CASSRLGGGETQYF. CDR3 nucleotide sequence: TGTGCCAGCAGCCGACTAGGGGGAGGGGAGACCCAGTACTTC.

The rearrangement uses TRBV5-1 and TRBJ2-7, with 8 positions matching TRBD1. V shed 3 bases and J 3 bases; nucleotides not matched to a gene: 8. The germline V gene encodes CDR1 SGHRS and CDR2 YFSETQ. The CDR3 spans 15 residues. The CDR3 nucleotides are TGCGCCAGCAGCTCTTACTACAGGGGGAACTACGAGCAGTACTTC. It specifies CASSSYYRGNYEQYF.